This T cell receptor beta chain is from a study of blood T cells in healthy people across ages. This CDR3 has 16 residues. J lost 5 bases, V lost 4 bases, and 11 bases had no gene match. Germline CDR1 DFQATT, CDR2 SNEGSKA (reference sequence). PCR was performed a second time for roughly 6 to 12 cycles using a sample-barcoded 5' primer and a J-beta primer mix. TCRdb passed the 5' RACE reads through MiXCR, listing each CDR3 protein once. The profile shows around 1.1 million distinct CDR3 sequences, 35% to 40% of them singletons. This chain connects TRBV20-1 to TRBJ2-3; 11 nucleotides align to TRBD2. Input material: blood. This clonotype was obtained from a man younger than 35 in good health. As DNA, the CDR3 is TGCAGTGCTATCGACCAGACTAGCGGGGTTCAAGATACGCAGTATTTT. This encodes CSAIDQTSGVQDTQYF.